These 23 T cell receptor beta chains originate from one sample sequenced in a study of cytomegalovirus exposure and HLA in healthy donors (TCRdb year 2017). Library creation used the immunoSEQ multiplex PCR assay. For the multiplex PCR, a mixture combining 60 forward primers for TCR Vbeta segments and 13 reverse primers for TCR Jbeta segments was used. TCRdb limited this immuneACCESS table to in-frame rearrangements with V and J called. A share of clones is missing; checked studies link under half to unresolved V genes, and the rest is unexplained. This sample lists 35,000 to 55,000 clones; around 69% were detected once. In total, the top ten clones hold less than 3.5% of the sample. The sample taken for sequencing was PBMCs. These receptors all come from a woman in her thirties in good health and CMV-seronegative.

The genes are TRBV28 and TRBJ1-5; 12 bases are shared with TRBD1. V shed 5 bases and J 6 bases; nucleotides not matched to a gene: 2. The germline V gene has CDR1 MDHEN and CDR2 SYDVKM. The CDR3 has 14 residues. CDR3 loop: CASSTGQGAQPQHF. CDR3 bases: TGTGCCAGCAGTACGGGACAGGGGGCTCAGCCCCAGCATTTT.

The chain couples TRBV30 to TRBJ2-2, with D possibly matching TRBD1 (6 bases). Germline V gene sequence: CDR1 GTSNPN, CDR2 SVGIG (reference sequence). The CDR3 totals 15 residues. V was trimmed by 3 bases and J by 4 bases, leaving 15 bases between them. The DNA of the CDR3 is TGTGCCTGGAGCGAACAGGGATATGGCACCGGGGAGCTGTTTTTT. Its translation: CAWSEQGYGTGELFF.

The chain links TRBV5-1 to TRBJ2-7, with TRBD2 as a possible D gene (6 bases). The CDR3 spans 14 residues. V shed 4 bases and J shed 2 bases, with 13 bases lying between them. Germline CDR1 and CDR2: SGHRS and YFSETQ. The CDR3 is CASSPGGGTYEQYF. The CDR3 nucleotides are TGCGCCAGCAGCCCCGGTGGAGGGACCTACGAGCAGTACTTC.

The chain links TRBV10-2 to TRBJ2-7, with 12 bases fitting TRBD2. Germline V lookup: CDR1 WSHSY, CDR2 SAAADI. The CDR3 runs 14 residues. The V segment lost 4 bases and the J segment 4 bases; nucleotides outside the gene matches: 2. CDR3 in DNA: TGCGCCAGCAGTGGGCTAGCGGGGGGGTACGAGCAGTACTTC. Residues: CASSGLAGGYEQYF.

This chain uses TRBV7-2 with TRBJ1-5; 7 nucleotides match TRBD1. CDR1 and CDR2 (germline): SGHTA, FQGNSA. The CDR3 runs to 16 residues. Germline trimming cut 3 bases from V and 1 base from J; bases unmatched to any gene: 6. This CDR3 is CASSFIGGQSNQPQHF. Here the CDR3 DNA reads TGTGCCAGCAGCTTCATAGGGGGACAGAGCAATCAGCCCCAGCATTTT.

CDR3 bases: TGTGCCAGCAGCTTGGGAGGGCTTGCGAACACTGAAGCTTTCTTT. This sequence encodes CASSLGGLANTEAFF. The rearrangement joins TRBV5-4 to TRBJ1-1; D ambiguous. Germline CDR1 reads SGHNT; CDR2 reads YYREEE (reference sequence). Trimming left V 0 bases short and J 1 base short, with 10 bases between. The CDR3 is 15 residues long.

The V call is TRBV19, the J call TRBJ1-6; D not certain. This CDR3 contains 13 residues. Germline CDR1 is LNHDA and CDR2 is SQIVND (reference sequence). V lost 8 bases and J 8 bases, leaving 13 bases between the germline ends. CDR3 amino acids: CASSLRADSPLHF. The DNA for the CDR3 is TGTGCCAGTTCTTTGAGAGCGGATTCACCCCTCCACTTT. Full variable domain (outside the CDR3, taken from reference TRBV19 and TRBJ1-6): DGGITQSPKYLFRKEGQNVTLSCEQNLNHDAMYWYRQDPGQGLRLIYYSQIVNDFQKGDIAEGYSVSREKKESFPLTVTSAQKNPTAFYLCASSLRADSPLHFGNGTRLTVT.

The gene calls are TRBV6-5 and TRBJ1-1; no reliable D call. The CDR3 is made up of 14 amino acids. The V gene lost 0 bases and the J gene lost 1 base, with 6 bases spanning the gap. Germline V gives CDR1 MNHEY, CDR2 SVGAGI. The CDR3, as DNA: TGTGCCAGCAGTTACTCAGGAGGGAACACTGAAGCTTTCTTT. Residues: CASSYSGGNTEAFF.

This chain joins TRBV28 and TRBJ2-4; 7 bases are shared with TRBD1. Germline trimming cut 6 bases from V and 7 bases from J; bases unmatched to any gene: 3. Germline-derived CDR1 and CDR2 are MDHEN and SYDVKM. CDR3 size: 12 residues. The CDR3 DNA reads TGTGCCAGCAGCCAACAGGGGAACATTCAGTACTTC. Residues: CASSQQGNIQYF.

This chain links TRBV5-6 with TRBJ2-1, with TRBD1 as a possible D gene (6 bases). The CDR3 extends over 13 amino acids. Trimming took 2 bases from V and 10 from J, leaving 13 bases between them. Germline V gene lookup returns CDR1 SGHDT and CDR2 YYEEEE. CDR3 sequence (DNA): TGTGCCAGCAGCTTCCCCCCGGGACAAGAGCAGTTCTTC. Translation gives CASSFPPGQEQFF.

The chain joins TRBV5-8 to TRBJ2-5; D is undetermined. The CDR3 sequence is 14 residues long. V gave up 2 bases and J gave up 1 base, with 9 bases separating them. CDR1 and CDR2 (germline): SGHTS, YDEGEE. Here the CDR3 reads CASSFQAVQETQYF. CDR3 DNA sequence: TGTGCCAGCAGCTTTCAGGCAGTCCAAGAGACCCAGTACTTC.

This clone was seen a few times. The chain uses TRBV10-3 and TRBJ1-5; 7 bases align to TRBD1. The CDR3 sequence is 13 residues long. The junction had 2 bases not matched to a gene; V was cut back by 4 bases and J by 5 bases. The germline gives CDR1 ENHRY, CDR2 SYGVKD. CDR3 bases: TGTGCCATCAGTGGAGGACAGGATCAGCCCCAGCATTTT. Translated, it gives CAISGGQDQPQHF.

The chain uses TRBV5-1 and TRBJ2-5, with D possibly matching TRBD2 (5 bases). Germline CDR1 reads SGHRS; CDR2 reads YFSETQ. The V end was cut by 4 bases, the J end by 0 bases, with 7 bases between. The CDR3 consists of 13 residues. This chain's CDR3 is CASSNGNQETQYF. CDR3 nucleotide sequence: TGCGCCAGCAGCAACGGGAACCAAGAGACCCAGTACTTC.

The chain joins TRBV30 to TRBJ2-5, with a tentative D call TRBD2 (6 bases). The CDR3 contains 13 residues. V dropped 2 bases and J dropped 5 bases, with 12 bases sitting between them. The germline V gene encodes CDR1 GTSNPN and CDR2 SVGIG (reference sequence). CDR3: CAWSPAGYETQYF. In DNA, the CDR3 is TGTGCCTGGAGTCCGGCGGGGTATGAGACCCAGTACTTC.

Only one count was recorded for this clone. The V call is TRBV5-1, the J call TRBJ2-7; weak D call: TRBD1 (6 bases). Germline V lookup: CDR1 SGHRS, CDR2 YFSETQ. V shed 0 bases and J shed 2 bases, with 12 bases lying between them. The CDR3 sequence is 15 residues long. In DNA form, the CDR3 reads TGCGCCAGCAGCTTGGCTCGGACAGAACCCTACGAGCAGTACTTC. This sequence encodes CASSLARTEPYEQYF.

This clone was observed a few times. Sequence at one end of the junction differs from germline and may be a read error. The chain recombines TRBV27 with TRBJ2-7; tentatively, D is TRBD1 (5 bases). This CDR3 has 13 amino acids. Germline V gene lookup returns CDR1 MNHEY and CDR2 SMNVEV (reference sequence). The DNA of the CDR3 is TGTGCCAGCAGTTTTGGGGCTGCGTACGAACAGTACTTC. Residues: CASSFGAAYEQYF.

V and J are TRBV13 and TRBJ2-7; TRBD2 aligns across 7 bases. V trimming: 3 bases; J trimming: 1 base; junction bases outside the gene matches: 6. Germline V gene lookup returns CDR1 PRHDT and CDR2 FYEKMQ (reference sequence). The CDR3 runs to 15 residues. This CDR3 is CASSLYSGRSYEQYF. DNA of the CDR3: TGTGCCAGCAGCTTGTATAGCGGGCGGTCCTACGAGCAGTACTTC.

This clone was recorded a few times. The chain carries TRBV19 and TRBJ1-4, with D tentatively TRBD1 (6 bases). The V gene lost 3 bases and the J gene lost 7 bases, with 12 bases spanning the gap. This CDR3 has 14 residues. Germline CDR1 reads LNHDA; CDR2 reads SQIVND (reference sequence). The CDR3 bases are TGTGCCAGTAGTATCAACAGGGAAACTGAAAAACTGTTTTTT. It codes for CASSINRETEKLFF.

The chain uses TRBV7-2 and TRBJ1-4, with D perhaps matching TRBD1 (5 bases). The CDR3 totals 15 residues. V shed 3 bases and J shed 7 bases, with 15 bases lying between them. Germline V gene lookup returns CDR1 SGHTA and CDR2 FQGNSA. CDR3 in DNA: TGTGCCAGCAGCTTTACCAACAAAAGGGGTGAAAAACTGTTTTTT. It specifies CASSFTNKRGEKLFF.

This clone was seen only once. The V call is TRBV2, the J call TRBJ1-4, with 7 bases that match TRBD1. Trimming removed 6 bases from V and 0 bases from J; junction bases left unmatched: 4. The germline V gene encodes CDR1 SNHLY and CDR2 FYNNEI. The CDR3 sequence is 15 residues long. The CDR3 is CASRLTGATNEKLFF. The CDR3 coding sequence is TGTGCCAGCAGACTTACAGGGGCAACTAATGAAAAACTGTTTTTT. Filled out from reference TRBV2 and TRBJ1-4, the complete variable domain reads EPEVTQTPSHQVTQMGQEVILRCVPISNHLYFYWYRQILGQKVEFLVSFYNNEISEKSEIFDDQFSVERPDGSNFTLKIRSTKLEDSAMYFCASRLTGATNEKLFFGSGTQLSVL.

This chain connects TRBV7-9 to TRBJ1-1; 8 nucleotides agree with TRBD1. This CDR3 spans 14 amino acids. V trimming: 5 bases; J trimming: 7 bases; junction bases outside the gene matches: 9. Germline CDR1 reads SEHNR; CDR2 reads FQNEAQ (reference sequence). The CDR3, as DNA: TGTGCCAGCAGCCCGGACAGGGTACGGGGTGAAGCTTTCTTT. Its protein product is CASSPDRVRGEAFF.

V gene TRBV7-9 combines with J gene TRBJ2-3; the match to TRBD2 covers 7 bases. The CDR3 is made up of 15 amino acids. Trimming removed 4 bases from V and 2 bases from J; junction bases left unmatched: 6. Germline lookup yields CDR1 SEHNR and CDR2 FQNEAQ (reference sequence). The CDR3 DNA is TGTGCCAGCAGCTCGACGGGACTACTCACAGATACGCAGTATTTT. Amino acids: CASSSTGLLTDTQYF.

This clone has just a few counts. The chain joins TRBV7-6 to TRBJ2-2, with 7 bases identical to TRBD2. CDR3 size: 16 residues. Germline V gene sequence: CDR1 SGHVS, CDR2 FNYEAQ. With 1 base clipped from V and 1 base from J, the junction kept 3 bases outside the gene matches. The DNA for the CDR3 is TGTGCCAGCAGCTTAGAGGCGGGGGAGAACACCGGGGAGCTGTTTTTT. It codes for CASSLEAGENTGELFF. Combining the CDR3 with reference TRBV7-6 and TRBJ2-2 gives the whole variable domain GAGVSQSPRYKVTKRGQDVALRCDPISGHVSLYWYRQALGQGPEFLTYFNYEAQQDKSGLPNDRFSAERPEGSISTLTIQRTEQRDSAMYRCASSLEAGENTGELFFGEGSRLTVL.